This TCR beta chain was captured in a study of monozygotic twins with inflammatory bowel disease (dated by TCRdb to about 2019). Broadly, across the study: In total, about 28 monozygotic twin pairs made up the full study: 19 Danish pairs, all IBD-discordant, plus nine German pairs, of which four were IBD-concordant and five were IBD-discordant. Within discordant pairs, disease-associated traits were sought mainly by comparing IBD patients with their genetically identical healthy co-twins. Each individual had, on average, about 151 000 unique TCRalpha sequences and 181 000 unique TCRbeta sequences available for analysis.

With regard to this clonotype: Its recognized antigen is unknown.

The germline V gene (reference sequence) specifies DFQATT as CDR1 and SNEGSKA as CDR2. The CDR3, from cysteine to phenylalanine, totals 13 residues. A DNA sequence was not provided. A roughly 2.5 ml peripheral blood sample was drawn into PAXgene tubes per donor and stored at -80°C. Total RNA was isolated from whole blood with the PAXgene blood miRNA kit on an automated QIAcube, without T cell sorting. Peripheral blood from monozygotic twin pairs who were concordant or discordant for inflammatory bowel disease underwent deep TCRalpha and TCRbeta repertoire profiling using unique molecular barcoding. Smoking habits were recorded for all twin pairs, and each individual was classified as a current, former or never smoker. The method was 5' RACE. For each TCR library, approximately 3.5 ug of total RNA was used. For each sample, cDNA was synthesized in eight separate reactions using SMARTScribe reverse transcriptase. During cDNA synthesis, template switching was used to introduce unique molecular identifiers that contained a 6-nucleotide sample barcode. TCRalpha and TCRbeta cDNA was amplified by two nested PCRs of about 15 and 9 cycles, with bead purification after each PCR. Before amplification, cDNA was treated with uracil DNA-glycosylase and purified using the QIAquick PCR purification kit. In the second PCR, Illumina TruSeq-compatible adapters and sample-specific barcodes were added. TapeStation and Qubit were used to check library quality and concentration, and 4 to 6 ng of each library was pooled. Sequencing of pooled libraries was carried out on an Illumina HiSeq2500 single-index Rapid Run using 2 x 100 bp reads and custom sequencing primers. Turning to the authors' computational methods: MiGEC version 1.2.6 was used for UMI-based consensus assembly to correct PCR and sequencing errors. MiXCR version 2.1.1 handled V(D)J alignment, clonotype assembly and CDR3 extraction. Gene usage, clonotype sharing and MAIT/NKT TCR abundance were normalised by analysing the top 1000, 10 000 and 20 000 clonotypes per sample. Diversity was computed as the inverse Simpson index with the vegan R package after downsampling to 27 000 UMIs. Statistical testing used paired Mann-Whitney U tests on the discordant twin pairs and applied Benjamini-Hochberg correction for multiple testing. Based on TCRdb reprocessing of the reads, there is one entry per CDR3 protein sequence, and DNA is missing. V and J calls and clone size were set by TCRdb, not the authors. The record for this sample contains about 160,000 distinct CDR3 sequences. The top ten hold less than 7.5% of the sample.

Broad study findings and their caveats: No single strong signal or clonotype linked to IBD turned up in the results, so the idea that one exists was not supported. Measured by the inverse Simpson index, TCRbeta repertoire diversity was lower in IBD patients than in their healthy co-twins. Compared with healthy twins, IBD patients shared fewer clonotypes with other individuals, and the difference was most pronounced in patients with signs of disease activity. Because patients received different immunosuppressive treatments, the repertoires may have picked up extra background noise and variability between individuals. The analysis was unable to tell apart different T cell subtypes. Repertoire similarity did not differ between concordant and discordant twins, which could be due to limited statistical power.

The V and J segments used are TRBV20-1 and TRBJ1-2; TCRdb's D call, TRBD1, is unchecked because there is no DNA. This TCR was sampled from a human donor with ulcerative colitis or Crohn's disease, or a healthy co-twin of an affected twin (not recorded which). What was sequenced was blood. The CDR3 has the sequence CSVPTTSSYGYTF.